This T cell receptor beta chain emerged from a study of blood T cell repertoires in COVID-19. As for the study in general: Samples taken during acute and convalescent COVID-19 were collected in the United States, Italy and Spain. T cells, B-cell-depleted T cells, or PBMCs provided the cDNA or gDNA that served as material.

In the authors' methods: The authors estimated nucleated cell counts from reference gene primer amplification. Repertoires were generated with immunoSEQ multiplex PCR, while TCRdb's copy carries only in-frame clones and drops some. Clone size and V and J calls were adopted from that table, with D and trimming inferred from the DNA. This sample has some 85,000 clones, with 60% to 85% found just once. The CDR3 has 14 amino acids. In germline, CDR1 is MDHEN, CDR2 SYDVKM. The ends lost 4 bases at V and 4 bases at J; junction bases unmatched: 4. Source material: peripheral blood. This receptor was taken from a human donor in a cohort sampled during active COVID-19. The chain has TRBV28 and TRBJ2-7; 10 positions agree with TRBD2. The CDR3 sequence: CASSYSGRSYEQYF. CDR3 nucleotide sequence: TGTGCCAGCAGTTATAGCGGGAGGTCTTACGAGCAGTACTTC.